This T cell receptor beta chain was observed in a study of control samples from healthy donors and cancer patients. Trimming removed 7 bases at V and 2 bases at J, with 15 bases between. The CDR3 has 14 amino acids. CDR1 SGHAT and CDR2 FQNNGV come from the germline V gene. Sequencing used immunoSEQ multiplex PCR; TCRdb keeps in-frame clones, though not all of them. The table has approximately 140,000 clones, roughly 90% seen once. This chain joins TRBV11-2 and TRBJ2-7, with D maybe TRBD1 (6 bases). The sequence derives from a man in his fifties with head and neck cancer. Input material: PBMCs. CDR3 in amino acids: CASIDLGQPYEQYF. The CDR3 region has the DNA TGTGCCAGCATCGACTTAGGACAGCCCTACGAGCAGTACTTC.